These 20 T cell receptor beta chains share one sample of origin, sequenced in a study of blood T cell repertoires in COVID-19. Clones were read by immunoSEQ multiplex PCR, and TCRdb kept only the in-frame ones, dropping some. Here the sample spans some 200,000 clones, 80% to 90% being singletons. The sequenced sample was peripheral blood. These receptors were obtained from a man older than 75 with acute or convalescent COVID-19.

CDR3 DNA: TGTGCCAGCAGCTCCCAACCGACAAGAAACTATGGCTACACCTTC. As protein: CASSSQPTRNYGYTF. The rearrangement joins TRBV27 to TRBJ1-2; D is undetermined. The CDR3 consists of 15 residues. The ends were cut back, 6 bases at V and 2 bases at J, with 16 bases in the middle. Germline loops: CDR1 MNHEY, CDR2 SMNVEV (reference sequence).

This chain links TRBV7-2 with TRBJ2-1; 7 positions agree with TRBD2. Germline assignment: CDR1 SGHTA and CDR2 FQGNSA. CDR3 size: 17 residues. Trimming took 0 bases from V and 6 from J; bases not matched to a gene: 11. The CDR3 bases are TGTGCCAGCAGCTTAGCGTTGGGGGGGACTCTGGCCAATGAGCAGTTCTTC. Translating it yields CASSLALGGTLANEQFF. The full variable domain, completed using reference TRBV7-2 and TRBJ2-1, is GAGVSQSPSNKVTEKGKDVELRCDPISGHTALYWYRQSLGQGLEFLIYFQGNSAPDKSGLPSDRFSAERTGGSVSTLTIQRTQQEDSAVYLCASSLALGGTLANEQFFGPGTRLTVL.

The rearrangement joins TRBV6-5 to TRBJ1-5; 9 bases align to TRBD1. V was pared by 10 bases and J by 2 bases, with 6 bases of the junction left unmatched. This CDR3 contains 14 residues. The germline V gene encodes CDR1 MNHEY and CDR2 SVGAGI. CDR3 sequence: CATKRTGGNQPQHF. CDR3 nucleotide sequence: TGTGCCACAAAAAGGACAGGGGGCAATCAGCCCCAGCATTTT.

V is TRBV28 and J is TRBJ1-1; D possibly corresponds to TRBD1 (5 bases). Germline CDR1 and CDR2: MDHEN and SYDVKM. Deletions cut 3 bases from V and 2 bases from J, with 13 bases between. The CDR3 length is 15 residues. This CDR3 reads CASSLGLRGNTEAFF. The CDR3 coding sequence is TGTGCCAGCAGTTTGGGCCTAAGGGGCAACACTGAAGCTTTCTTT. Complete variable domain (other parts from reference TRBV28 and TRBJ1-1): DVKVTQSSRYLVKRTGEKVFLECVQDMDHENMFWYRQDPGLGLRLIYFSYDVKMKEKGDIPEGYSVSREKKERFSLILESASTNQTSMYLCASSLGLRGNTEAFFGQGTRLTVV.

The rearrangement joins TRBV3-1 (or the pseudogene TRBV3-2) to TRBJ2-3, with a possible D match to TRBD1 (6 bases). From germline, CDR1 is LGHDT and CDR2 YNNKEL (reference sequence). The CDR3 covers 17 residues. The germline V and J ends were trimmed by 0 bases and 1 base, with 14 bases remaining between them. In DNA, the CDR3 is TGTGCCAGCAGCCAAGACCCCCAGGGGACACGCACAGATACGCAGTATTTT. Its protein is CASSQDPQGTRTDTQYF.

This chain joins TRBV5-1 and TRBJ2-3; D call uncertain. The CDR3 contains 13 residues. Trimming stripped 6 bases from V and 2 bases from J, with 10 bases between. Per germline, CDR1 SGHRS and CDR2 YFSETQ. The CDR3 coding sequence is TGCGCCAGCACGTCGGGTGACACAGATACGCAGTATTTT. Its translation is CASTSGDTDTQYF. Drawing the rest from reference TRBV5-1 and TRBJ2-3, the complete variable domain is KAGVTQTPRYLIKTRGQQVTLSCSPISGHRSVSWYQQTPGQGLQFLFEYFSETQRNKGNFPGRFSGRQFSNSRSEMNVSTLELGDSALYLCASTSGDTDTQYFGPGTRLTVL.

The chain recombines TRBV12-3 or TRBV12-4 with TRBJ1-3; D uncertain. V lost 6 bases and J 4 bases, leaving 7 bases between the germline ends. This CDR3 contains 12 residues. CDR3 protein: CASRSGGNTIYF. In DNA form, the CDR3 reads TGTGCCAGCAGGTCGGGGGGAAACACCATATATTTT.

CDR3 residues: CASSPGIAKNIQYF. CDR3 DNA: TGTGCCAGCAGCCCGGGGATAGCCAAAAACATTCAGTACTTC. The V gene is TRBV6-5, the J gene TRBJ2-4, with TRBD2 as a possible D gene (5 bases). V was shortened by 6 bases and J by 0 bases, with 9 bases between the two germline ends. Per germline, CDR1 MNHEY and CDR2 SVGAGI. CDR3 length equals 14 residues.

The chain is built from TRBV21-1 and TRBJ2-7; the table's D call of TRBD1 was not tested on the DNA. TRBV21-1 counts as a pseudogene. The CDR3 is 15 residues long. CDR3 nucleotides: TGTGCCAGCAGCCTGCCCGGGACAGGGAGTTCCGAGCAGTACGTC. Protein product: CASSLPGTGSSEQYV.

This clone has more than one count but fewer than ten. The chain employs TRBV10-2 and TRBJ1-5, with TRBD1 as a possible D gene (5 bases). The germline CDR1 and CDR2 sequences are WSHSY and SAAADI. Trimming took 2 bases from V and 9 from J, leaving 14 bases between them. The CDR3 extends over 14 amino acids. CDR3 loop: CASSEGATGGPQHF. The CDR3, as DNA: TGCGCCAGCAGTGAGGGGGCCACCGGGGGGCCCCAGCATTTT.

V and J are TRBV7-2 and TRBJ1-6; maybe TRBD1 (5 bases). The CDR3 covers 13 residues. Germline V gives CDR1 SGHTA, CDR2 FQGNSA. V was shortened by 4 bases and J by 5 bases, with 6 bases between the two germline ends. The DNA of the CDR3 is TGTGCCAGCAGCTCGACAGATAATTCACCCCTCCACTTT. It yields the protein CASSSTDNSPLHF.

V and J are TRBV5-6 and TRBJ1-3; a possible D gene is TRBD1 (5 bases). Trimming took 0 bases from V and 0 from J, leaving 7 bases between them. Germline CDR1 reads SGHDT; CDR2 reads YYEEEE. The length of the CDR3 is 15 residues. The CDR3 DNA reads TGTGCCAGCAGCTTGGCAGGGCCCTCTGGAAACACCATATATTTT. Amino acid sequence: CASSLAGPSGNTIYF. Together with reference TRBV5-6 and TRBJ1-3, the CDR3 gives the full variable domain: DAGVTQSPTHLIKTRGQQVTLRCSPKSGHDTVSWYQQALGQGPQFIFQYYEEEERQRGNFPDRFSGHQFPNYSSELNVNALLLGDSALYLCASSLAGPSGNTIYFGEGSWLTVV.

This chain connects TRBV12-3 or TRBV12-4 to TRBJ2-2; maybe TRBD1 (5 bases). CDR3 size: 13 residues. V dropped 7 bases and J dropped 6 bases, with 12 bases sitting between them. The CDR3 protein is CASKARVAGELFF. DNA for the CDR3: TGTGCCAGCAAGGCCAGGGTGGCCGGGGAGCTGTTTTTT.

V usage is TRBV9 and J usage is TRBJ1-1; 9 positions match TRBD1. Germline lookup yields CDR1 SGDLS and CDR2 YYNGEE. CDR3 length equals 15 residues. The ends lost 3 bases at V and 3 bases at J; junction bases unmatched: 6. DNA of the CDR3: TGTGCCAGCAGCGACCGGGACAGGGCGGACACTGAAGCTTTCTTT. It is translated as CASSDRDRADTEAFF.

The chain joins TRBV3-1 (or the pseudogene TRBV3-2) to TRBJ2-1; the match to TRBD2 covers 12 bases. The J segment lost 8 bases and the V segment lost 4 bases, leaving 12 bases of the junction unmatched. Looked up from germline, CDR1 is LGHDT and CDR2 is YNNKEL (reference sequence). The CDR3 contains 17 residues. Here the CDR3 reads CASSPRNLAGGPHEQFF. In DNA, the CDR3 is TGTGCCAGCAGCCCCCGGAACCTAGCGGGAGGGCCCCATGAGCAGTTCTTC.

The CDR3 region is CASSSPGLAGAVEQFF. The CDR3 DNA reads TGTGCCAGCAGTTCTCCGGGACTAGCGGGAGCGGTTGAGCAGTTCTTC. The gene calls are TRBV6-5 and TRBJ2-1, with 14 bases that match TRBD2. There are 16 residues in the CDR3. Germline CDR1 is MNHEY and CDR2 is SVGAGI. V shed 4 bases and J 9 bases; nucleotides not matched to a gene: 8.

There are a few counts of this clone. The V and J genes are TRBV7-2 and TRBJ2-1; possible D gene TRBD2, 5 bases. This CDR3 region has 14 residues. V lost 4 bases and J lost 10, with 17 bases in between. CDR1 is SGHTA, CDR2 FQGNSA, per germline. The CDR3 reads CASSSWTLPTEQFF. In nucleotides, the CDR3 is TGTGCCAGCAGCTCCTGGACTCTGCCGACGGAGCAGTTCTTC. Using reference TRBV7-2 and TRBJ2-1 for the parts outside the CDR3, the full variable domain is GAGVSQSPSNKVTEKGKDVELRCDPISGHTALYWYRQSLGQGLEFLIYFQGNSAPDKSGLPSDRFSAERTGGSVSTLTIQRTQQEDSAVYLCASSSWTLPTEQFFGPGTRLTVL.

This chain connects TRBV7-2 to TRBJ2-2; D possibly corresponds to TRBD2 (6 bases). The germline V gene has CDR1 SGHTA and CDR2 FQGNSA. The V and J ends lost 1 base and 1 base respectively, with 13 bases between them. The CDR3 is made up of 17 amino acids. The CDR3 loop is CASSLVRGALNTGELFF. As DNA, the CDR3 is TGTGCCAGCAGCTTAGTTCGCGGGGCTCTGAACACCGGGGAGCTGTTTTTT.

The sample holds a few counts of this clone. CDR3 sequence (DNA): TGTGCCAGCAGTTCCACAGGGGGTACCCCGGGGACCCAGTACTTC. Protein product: CASSSTGGTPGTQYF. The V and J genes are TRBV27 and TRBJ2-5, with 8 bases lining up with TRBD1. The CDR3 has 15 amino acids. CDR1 is MNHEY, CDR2 SMNVEV, per germline (reference sequence). The V gene end was trimmed by 4 bases and the J gene end by 7 bases; junction bases not matched to a gene: 11.

This clone has a handful of counts. The rearrangement uses TRBV7-2 and TRBJ2-2; D not resolved. The CDR3 contains 16 residues. The V gene's germline CDR1 is SGHTA and CDR2 FQGNSA. V was shortened by 3 bases and J by 4 bases, with 15 bases between the two germline ends. The CDR3 loop reads CASSLFLSPGTGELFF. The CDR3 bases are TGTGCCAGCAGCTTGTTCCTGTCCCCGGGCACCGGGGAGCTGTTTTTT.